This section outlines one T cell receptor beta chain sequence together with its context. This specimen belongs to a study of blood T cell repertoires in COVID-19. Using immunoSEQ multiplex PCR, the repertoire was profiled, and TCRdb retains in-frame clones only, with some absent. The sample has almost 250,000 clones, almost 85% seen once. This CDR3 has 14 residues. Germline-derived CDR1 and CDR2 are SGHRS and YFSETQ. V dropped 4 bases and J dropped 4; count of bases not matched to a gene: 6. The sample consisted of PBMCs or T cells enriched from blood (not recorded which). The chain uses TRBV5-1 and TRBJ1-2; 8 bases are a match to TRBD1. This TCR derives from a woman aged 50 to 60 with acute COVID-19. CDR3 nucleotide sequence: TGCGCCAGCAGCGTCGGGACAGGACCCTATGGCTACACCTTC. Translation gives CASSVGTGPYGYTF.